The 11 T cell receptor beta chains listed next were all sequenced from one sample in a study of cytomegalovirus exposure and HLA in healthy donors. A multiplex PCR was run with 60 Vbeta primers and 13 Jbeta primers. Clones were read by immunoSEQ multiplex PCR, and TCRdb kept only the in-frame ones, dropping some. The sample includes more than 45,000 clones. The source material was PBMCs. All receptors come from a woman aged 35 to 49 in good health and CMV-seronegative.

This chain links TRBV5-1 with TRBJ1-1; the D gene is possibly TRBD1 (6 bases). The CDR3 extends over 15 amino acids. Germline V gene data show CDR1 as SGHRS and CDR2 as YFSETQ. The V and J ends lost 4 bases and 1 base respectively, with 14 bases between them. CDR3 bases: TGCGCCAGCAGCGACGGACAGACTTCGAACACTGAAGCTTTCTTT. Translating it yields CASSDGQTSNTEAFF.

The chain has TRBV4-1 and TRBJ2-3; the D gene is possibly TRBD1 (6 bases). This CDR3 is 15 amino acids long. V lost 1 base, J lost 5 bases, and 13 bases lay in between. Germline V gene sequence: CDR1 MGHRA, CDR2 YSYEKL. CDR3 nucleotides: TGCGCCAGCAGCCAAGCCGGTTCGACAGGAGATACGCAGTATTTT. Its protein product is CASSQAGSTGDTQYF.

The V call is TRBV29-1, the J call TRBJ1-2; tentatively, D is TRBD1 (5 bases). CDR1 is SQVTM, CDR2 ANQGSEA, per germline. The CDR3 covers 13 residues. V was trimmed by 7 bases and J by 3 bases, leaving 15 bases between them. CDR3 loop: CSATLQGYYGYTF. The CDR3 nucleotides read TGCAGCGCTACCCTCCAGGGTTACTATGGCTACACCTTC.

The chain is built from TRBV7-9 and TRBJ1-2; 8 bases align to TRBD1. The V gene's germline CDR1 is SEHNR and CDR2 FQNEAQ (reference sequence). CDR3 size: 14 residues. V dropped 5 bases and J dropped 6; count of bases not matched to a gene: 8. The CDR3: CASSPVTGDHGYTF. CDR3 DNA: TGTGCCAGCAGCCCGGTGACAGGGGATCATGGCTACACCTTC. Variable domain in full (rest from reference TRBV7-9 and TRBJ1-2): DTGVSQNPRHKITKRGQNVTFRCDPISEHNRLYWYRQTLGQGPEFLTYFQNEAQLEKSRLLSDRFSAERPKGSFSTLEIQRTEQGDSAMYLCASSPVTGDHGYTFGSGTRLTVV.

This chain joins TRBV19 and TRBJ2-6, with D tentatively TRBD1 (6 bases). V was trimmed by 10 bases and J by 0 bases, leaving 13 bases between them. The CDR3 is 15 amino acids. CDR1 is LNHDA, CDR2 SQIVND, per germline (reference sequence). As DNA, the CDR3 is TGTGCCACCAGGACAGCCTTCTCTGGGGCCAACGTCCTGACTTTC. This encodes CATRTAFSGANVLTF.

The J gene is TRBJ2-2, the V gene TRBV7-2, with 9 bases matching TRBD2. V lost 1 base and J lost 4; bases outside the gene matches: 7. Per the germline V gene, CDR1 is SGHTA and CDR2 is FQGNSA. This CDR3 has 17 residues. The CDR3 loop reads CASSLGGTSSSTGELFF. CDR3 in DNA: TGTGCCAGCAGCTTAGGTGGGACTAGCTCATCCACCGGGGAGCTGTTTTTT.

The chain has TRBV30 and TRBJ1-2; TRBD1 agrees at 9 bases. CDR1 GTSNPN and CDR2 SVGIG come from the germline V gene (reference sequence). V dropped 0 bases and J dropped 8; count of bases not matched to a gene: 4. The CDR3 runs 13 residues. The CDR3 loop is CAWSVGQGGGYTF. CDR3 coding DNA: TGTGCCTGGAGTGTGGGACAGGGTGGCGGCTACACCTTC.

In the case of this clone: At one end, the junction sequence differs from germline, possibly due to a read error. The CDR3 nucleotides read TGTGCCAGCAGTTTGGACAGGGGGCGCACCGGGGAGCTGTTTTTT. Translating it yields CASSLDRGRTGELFF. V is TRBV5-4 and J is TRBJ2-2; TRBD1 agrees at 11 bases. The CDR3 loop spans 15 amino acids. From germline, CDR1 is SGHNT and CDR2 YYREEE (reference sequence). The full variable domain, in which reference TRBV5-4 and TRBJ2-2 provide the parts outside the CDR3, is ETGVTQSPTHLIKTRGQQVTLRCSSQSGHNTVSWYQQALGQGPQFIFQYYREEENGRGNFPPRFSGLQFPNYSSELNVNALELDDSALYLCASSLDRGRTGELFFGEGSRLTVL.

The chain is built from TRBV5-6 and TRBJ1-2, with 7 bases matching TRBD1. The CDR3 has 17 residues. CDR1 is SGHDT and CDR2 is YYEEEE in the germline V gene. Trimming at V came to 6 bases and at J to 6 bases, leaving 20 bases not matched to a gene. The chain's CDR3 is CASTHRPVGQRVDGYTF. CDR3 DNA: TGTGCCAGCACCCACCGACCCGTGGGACAGCGAGTGGATGGCTACACCTTC. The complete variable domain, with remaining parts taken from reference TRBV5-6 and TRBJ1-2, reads DAGVTQSPTHLIKTRGQQVTLRCSPKSGHDTVSWYQQALGQGPQFIFQYYEEEERQRGNFPDRFSGHQFPNYSSELNVNALLLGDSALYLCASTHRPVGQRVDGYTFGSGTRLTVV.

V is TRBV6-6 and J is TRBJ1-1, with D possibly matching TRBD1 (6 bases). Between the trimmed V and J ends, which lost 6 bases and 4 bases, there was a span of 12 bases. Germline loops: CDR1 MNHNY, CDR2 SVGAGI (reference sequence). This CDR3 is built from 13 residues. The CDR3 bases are TGTGCCAGCAGCCAGGGGACCGGCACTGAAGCTTTCTTT. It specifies CASSQGTGTEAFF.

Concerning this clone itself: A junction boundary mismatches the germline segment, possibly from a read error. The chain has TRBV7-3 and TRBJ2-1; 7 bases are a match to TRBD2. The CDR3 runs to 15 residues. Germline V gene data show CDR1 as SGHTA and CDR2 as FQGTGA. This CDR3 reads CASSLGGSSDNEQFF. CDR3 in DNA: TGTGCCAGCAGCTTAGGCGGGAGCTCCGACAATGAGCAGTTCTTC.